This TCR beta chain is drawn from a study of T-cell memory formation after mild COVID-19. At the level of the study: Each donor largely had its own TCR clusters.

About this clonotype itself: The target antigen is unknown.

With constant-segment primers, 5'RACE yielded cDNA libraries of TCR alpha and TCR beta that carried sample barcodes and UMIs. Each CDR3 protein is one row after TCRdb ran MiXCR on the 5' RACE reads. The table includes 450,000 to 650,000 distinct CDR3 sequences, roughly 18% detected once. V gave up 3 bases and J gave up 4 bases; unmatched junction bases: 5. The CDR3 is 16 amino acids. Germline loops: CDR1 DFQATT, CDR2 SNEGSKA (reference sequence). Study results and limitations: Balance between CD4 and CD8 was seen in clones contracting day 15 to 85, and a CD4+ lean was seen in later expanders. Second-wave clones peaking on day 37 lacked confirmed SARS-CoV-2 specificity.

This TCR was recovered from an adult woman who had mild COVID-19 (a few samples of this study predate the infection). Cell type and time point are not known. The rearrangement links TRBV20-1 to TRBJ2-1; 14 bases fit TRBD2. The source material was PBMCs or a T cell subset sorted from them (not recorded which). The CDR3 DNA reads as TGCAGTGCTAGGGTGACTAGCGGGGGGGTTTACAATGAGCAGTTCTTC. This gives the protein CSARVTSGGVYNEQFF.